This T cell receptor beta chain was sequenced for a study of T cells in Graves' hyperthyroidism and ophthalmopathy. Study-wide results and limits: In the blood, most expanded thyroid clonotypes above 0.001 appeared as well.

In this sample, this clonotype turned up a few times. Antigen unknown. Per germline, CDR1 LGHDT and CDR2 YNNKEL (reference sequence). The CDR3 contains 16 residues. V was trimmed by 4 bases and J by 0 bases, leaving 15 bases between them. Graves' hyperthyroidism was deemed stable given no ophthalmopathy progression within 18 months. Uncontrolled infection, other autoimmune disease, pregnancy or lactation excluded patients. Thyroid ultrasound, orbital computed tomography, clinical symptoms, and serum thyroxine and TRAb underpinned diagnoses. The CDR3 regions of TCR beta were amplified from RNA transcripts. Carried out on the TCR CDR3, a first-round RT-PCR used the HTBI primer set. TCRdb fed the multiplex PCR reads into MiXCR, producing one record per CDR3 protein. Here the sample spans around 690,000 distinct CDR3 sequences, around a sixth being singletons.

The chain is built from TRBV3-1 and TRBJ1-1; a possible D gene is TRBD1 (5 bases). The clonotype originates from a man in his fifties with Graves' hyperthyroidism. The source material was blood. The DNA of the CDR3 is TGTGCCAGCAGCCCCCCGGGGGTCCGACTGAACACTGAAGCTTTCTTT. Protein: CASSPPGVRLNTEAFF.